The rows below give T cell receptor beta chains drawn from one sample of a study of shared clonotypes between healthy human individuals. Assay used: immunoSEQ multiplex PCR; TCRdb lists only in-frame clones, some missing. The sample lists 2 million to 2.5 million clones; under 97% were seen once. Sequencing input: naive CD4+ T cells sorted from blood. These receptors were obtained from a man younger than 30 in good health. The CDR3 runs from the conserved cysteine through the conserved F or W. Fields, in order: J gene, clone size, V gene, D gene, CDR3 DNA, CDR3 protein. A D gene is named only where the DNA matches it firmly. Size is omitted from some rows. Given values are once, few, many or a class for expanded clones.

j_gene: TRBJ2-5
abundance: .
v_gene: TRBV7-2
d_gene: .
CDR3nt: TGTGCCAGCAGCTTAGTGTTGGTAGGGACGCAAGAGACCCAGTACTTC
CDR3aa: CASSLVLVGTQETQYF

j_gene: TRBJ1-6
abundance: once
v_gene: TRBV5-1
d_gene: .
CDR3nt: TGCGCCAGCAGCTTGGAAGAAAATTCACCCCTCCACTTT
CDR3aa: CASSLEENSPLHF

j_gene: TRBJ2-1
abundance: .
v_gene: TRBV30
d_gene: TRBD2
CDR3nt: TGTGCCTGGGAGCGGGGGGGCCGTAATGAGCAGTTCTTC
CDR3aa: CAWERGGRNEQFF

j_gene: TRBJ2-5
abundance: .
v_gene: TRBV4-1
d_gene: TRBD1
CDR3nt: TGCGCCAGCAGCCAAGTGTTGGACAGGATAAGGGGTCAGTACTTC
CDR3aa: CASSQVLDRIRGQYF

j_gene: TRBJ1-2
abundance: .
v_gene: TRBV19
d_gene: .
CDR3nt: TGTGCCAGTAGTATGAGGCAGCCTGGCTACACCTTC
CDR3aa: CASSMRQPGYTF

j_gene: TRBJ1-5
abundance: .
v_gene: TRBV18
d_gene: .
CDR3nt: TGTGCCAGCTCACCAGGAGGGGATCAGCCCCAGCATTTT
CDR3aa: CASSPGGDQPQHF

j_gene: TRBJ1-1
abundance: .
v_gene: TRBV18
d_gene: .
CDR3nt: TGTGCCAGTTGGGGGCTAGCGGACACTGAAGCTTTCTTT
CDR3aa: CASWGLADTEAFF

j_gene: TRBJ1-4
abundance: .
v_gene: TRBV7-2
d_gene: .
CDR3nt: TGTGCCAGCAGCCCAGGGTTAACTAATGAAAAACTGTTTTTT
CDR3aa: CASSPGLTNEKLFF

j_gene: TRBJ1-1
abundance: .
v_gene: TRBV5-1
d_gene: .
CDR3nt: TGCGCCAGCAGCAGCAGGGAGAACACTGAAGCTTTCTTT
CDR3aa: CASSSRENTEAFF

j_gene: TRBJ2-7
abundance: .
v_gene: TRBV18
d_gene: .
CDR3nt: TGTGCCAGCTCACCAGGACAGATCTCCTACGAGCAGTACTTC
CDR3aa: CASSPGQISYEQYF

j_gene: TRBJ1-5
abundance: .
v_gene: TRBV19
d_gene: TRBD1
CDR3nt: TGTGCCAGTAGTATGGGACAGGGCTTCCAGCCCCAGCATTTT
CDR3aa: CASSMGQGFQPQHF

j_gene: TRBJ1-2
abundance: .
v_gene: TRBV7-2
d_gene: TRBD1
CDR3nt: TGTGCCAGCAGCACTGGACAGGGGGGGAACTATGGCTACACCTTC
CDR3aa: CASSTGQGGNYGYTF

j_gene: TRBJ1-2
abundance: .
v_gene: TRBV6-1
d_gene: .
CDR3nt: TGTGCCAGCAGTGAATTAGTTGGCTACACCTTC
CDR3aa: CASSELVGYTF

j_gene: TRBJ2-5
abundance: .
v_gene: TRBV19
d_gene: TRBD2
CDR3nt: TGTGCCAGTAGTACTGGACTAGTGAGAGAGACCCAGTACTTC
CDR3aa: CASSTGLVRETQYF

j_gene: TRBJ2-5
abundance: .
v_gene: TRBV18
d_gene: .
CDR3nt: TGTGCCAGCTCACCACTGGACGGGTTCGAGACCCAGTACTTC
CDR3aa: CASSPLDGFETQYF

j_gene: TRBJ1-5
abundance: .
v_gene: TRBV6-1
d_gene: .
CDR3nt: TGTGCCAGCGACGAGGCCCCGTCCCAGCATTTT
CDR3aa: CASDEAPSQHF

j_gene: TRBJ1-2
abundance: .
v_gene: TRBV5-1
d_gene: TRBD1
CDR3nt: TGCGCCAGCAGCTTGGTGGACAGGGCTAACTATGGCTACACCTTC
CDR3aa: CASSLVDRANYGYTF